The 25 T cell receptor beta chains in this list originate from one sample, sequenced in a study of T cells after yellow fever vaccination. Each CDR3 protein is one row after TCRdb ran MiXCR on the 5' RACE reads. The table shows around 200,000 distinct CDR3 sequences, with approximately 11% occurring only once. This material consisted of CD8+ T cells sorted from PBMCs, taken 15 days after the yellow fever booster vaccination. The receptors originated from a man younger than 30 who received the YFV17D yellow fever vaccine.

V gene TRBV20-1 combines with J gene TRBJ1-2; 8 bases are shared with TRBD1. CDR1 and CDR2 from the germline V gene are DFQATT and SNEGSKA (reference sequence). The CDR3 runs to 16 residues. Trimming cost V 0 bases and J 8 bases; bases outside gene matches: 14. CDR3 coding DNA: TGCAGTGCTAGAGACCCCGGACAGGGAGGAGAGAAGGGCTACACCTTC. It translates to CSARDPGQGGEKGYTF.

This clonotype was counted only a few times. The chain links TRBV28 to TRBJ2-5; 9 bases align to TRBD1. Germline CDR1 MDHEN, CDR2 SYDVKM. This CDR3 spans 15 amino acids. After removal of 6 bases from V and 5 bases from J, the junction contained 10 bases not matched to a gene. Here the CDR3 reads CASRPLGQGWETQYF. The DNA of the CDR3 is TGTGCCAGCAGACCTCTGGGACAGGGATGGGAGACCCAGTACTTC.

This clonotype was seen ten or more times. The CDR3 spells CASSYSGTGAEKYV. CDR3 DNA sequence: TGTGCCAGCAGTTACTCTGGGACAGGGGCGGAAAAGTACGTC. The chain couples TRBV6-2 or TRBV6-3 to TRBJ2-7; 10 positions agree with TRBD1. Germline lookup yields CDR1 MNHEY and CDR2 SVGEGT. V lost 0 bases, J lost 11 bases, and 7 bases stayed unmatched. The CDR3 covers 14 residues.

The chain uses TRBV6-1 and TRBJ2-3; D gene unclear. The CDR3 spans 15 residues. Trimming shortened V by 3 bases and J by 2 bases, and 12 bases separated the two germline ends. In germline, CDR1 is MNHNS, CDR2 SASEGT. The CDR3, as DNA: TGTGCCAGCAGTGACCTGGCCATGTCCACAGATACGCAGTATTTT. Protein product: CASSDLAMSTDTQYF.

The chain is built from TRBV7-3 and TRBJ2-5; TRBD1 matches 12 bases. The CDR3 loop spans 15 amino acids. With V trimmed by 3 bases and J by 5 bases, 4 bases remained unmatched. Germline V lookup: CDR1 SGHTA, CDR2 FQGTGA. The CDR3 DNA is TGTGCCAGCAGCTTCGGGACAGGGGGCTCGGAGACCCAGTACTTC. Amino acid sequence: CASSFGTGGSETQYF.

V gene TRBV2 combines with J gene TRBJ2-7, with 7 bases that match TRBD2. Germline V gives CDR1 SNHLY, CDR2 FYNNEI. Trimming at V came to 6 bases and at J to 4 bases, leaving 6 bases not matched to a gene. The CDR3 length is 13 residues. The CDR3 DNA reads TGTGCCAGCAGGGAGGGGAGGGCTTACGAGCAGTACGTC. This translates into CASREGRAYEQYV.

The V call is TRBV7-9, the J call TRBJ1-1, with D perhaps matching TRBD1 (5 bases). Germline assignment: CDR1 SEHNR and CDR2 FQNEAQ (reference sequence). CDR3 length: 13 residues. The V end lost 3 bases, the J end lost 6 bases, and 11 bases lay between the germline ends. The CDR3: CASSFPRVPEAFF. The DNA of the CDR3 is TGTGCCAGCAGCTTTCCCAGGGTCCCTGAAGCTTTCTTT.

This clonotype was recorded at least ten times. This chain joins TRBV10-2 and TRBJ2-3; no reliable D call. Germline loops: CDR1 WSHSY, CDR2 SAAADI. The length of the CDR3 is 13 residues. Trimming took 8 bases from V and 1 from J, leaving 10 bases between them. Here the CDR3 reads CASYGLGTDTQYF. The CDR3 coding sequence is TGCGCCAGCTACGGGTTGGGCACAGATACGCAGTATTTT.

This clonotype turned up a few times. The rearrangement uses TRBV29-1 and TRBJ1-1, with no clear D. Deletions cut 6 bases from V and 5 bases from J, with 13 bases between. This CDR3 contains 12 residues. Germline loops: CDR1 SQVTM, CDR2 ANQGSEA. The CDR3 DNA follows: TGCAGCGTAGCTGAGGGTAAGACTGAAGCTTTCTTT. This translates into CSVAEGKTEAFF.

This clonotype was seen a few times. V usage is TRBV25-1 and J usage is TRBJ1-5; D unresolved. This CDR3 contains 13 residues. The germline V and J ends were trimmed by 7 bases and 4 bases, with 11 bases remaining between them. Germline assignment: CDR1 MGHDK and CDR2 SYGVNS. The CDR3 DNA sequence: TGTGCCAGCATCCCGCCGGGGAATCAGCCCCAGCATTTT. Translating gives CASIPPGNQPQHF.

V gene TRBV6-5 combines with J gene TRBJ1-1; the D is unclear. Trimming left V 7 bases short and J 7 bases short, with 16 bases between. This CDR3 region has 13 residues. Per the germline V gene, CDR1 is MNHEY and CDR2 is SVGAGI. The CDR3 here is CASTPKTTIEAFF. Here the CDR3 DNA reads TGTGCCAGCACCCCCAAAACGACTATTGAAGCTTTCTTT.

This clonotype turned up a few times. The chain has TRBV30 and TRBJ2-7; tentatively, D is TRBD1 (7 bases). The CDR3 contains 14 residues. Germline values: CDR1 GTSNPN, CDR2 SVGIG (reference sequence). The V end lost 3 bases, the J end lost 2 bases, and 14 bases lay between the germline ends. CDR3 DNA sequence: TGTGCCTGGAGGAGTAGCAGGGGGGCCTACGAGCAGTACTTC. Protein sequence: CAWRSSRGAYEQYF.

This clonotype was counted between two and nine times. This chain joins TRBV20-1 and TRBJ2-4; D call uncertain. The germline V and J ends were trimmed by 6 bases and 4 bases, with 16 bases remaining between them. Per the germline V gene, CDR1 is DFQATT and CDR2 is SNEGSKA (reference sequence). The CDR3 consists of 14 residues. For the CDR3, the DNA is TGCAGTGCGACCCCTAGGTTGCCAAAAAACATTCAGTACTTC. Its translation is CSATPRLPKNIQYF.

Written as DNA, the CDR3 is TGTGCCAGCAGCTTAGGTTCCGCATTGGAAGCTTTCTTT. The encoded protein is CASSLGSALEAFF. This chain uses TRBV7-9 with TRBJ1-1; no clear D. This CDR3 contains 13 residues. V dropped 1 base and J dropped 8 bases, with 11 bases sitting between them. CDR1 is SEHNR, CDR2 FQNEAQ, per germline (reference sequence).

The chain uses TRBV7-6 and TRBJ1-6; D possibly corresponds to TRBD1 (6 bases). The CDR3 sequence is 14 residues long. Trimming removed 5 bases from V and 10 bases from J, with 15 bases in between. The V gene's germline CDR1 is SGHVS and CDR2 FNYEAQ. The CDR3 DNA sequence: TGTGCCAGCAGCAGCTACTCAGGGGACTCACCCCTCCACTTT. Translated: CASSSYSGDSPLHF.

This clonotype showed up just a few times. J is TRBJ1-2 and V is TRBV12-3 or TRBV12-4; 8 nucleotides line up with TRBD1. The CDR3 sequence is 15 residues long. The trim removed 5 bases at V and 6 bases at J, leaving 11 bases unmatched. The CDR3 DNA sequence: TGTGCCAGCAGTGCGCCGGGGACAGGAAGTCATGGCTACACCTTC. It codes for CASSAPGTGSHGYTF.

The V call is TRBV19, the J call TRBJ1-1; no clear D gene. The germline V gene has CDR1 LNHDA and CDR2 SQIVND (reference sequence). Trimming stripped 6 bases from V and 1 base from J, with 9 bases between. This CDR3 region has 13 residues. This CDR3 reads CASRMGRNTEAFF. The CDR3 nucleotides read TGTGCCAGTAGAATGGGTAGGAACACTGAAGCTTTCTTT.

This clonotype was detected only a few times. The chain is built from TRBV6-5 and TRBJ2-2; D remains unclear. Germline V lookup: CDR1 MNHEY, CDR2 SVGAGI. Trimming cost V 0 bases and J 0 bases, with 8 bases left between them. This CDR3 spans 16 amino acids. CDR3 bases: TGTGCCAGCAGTTACTCGGTGACACCGAACACCGGGGAGCTGTTTTTT. Protein sequence: CASSYSVTPNTGELFF.

There are a few counts of this clonotype. V usage is TRBV10-3 and J usage is TRBJ2-4; 7 bases map to TRBD1. The CDR3 totals 17 residues. Germline lookup yields CDR1 ENHRY and CDR2 SYGVKD. V trimming: 0 bases; J trimming: 7 bases; junction bases outside the gene matches: 12. The CDR3 sequence: CAISESSHRGASNIQYF. As DNA, the CDR3 is TGTGCCATCAGTGAGTCCAGCCACAGGGGTGCTTCGAACATTCAGTACTTC.

The gene calls are TRBV29-1 and TRBJ1-2; maybe TRBD1 (6 bases). The V end lost 4 bases, the J end lost 2 bases, and 11 bases lay between the germline ends. The germline CDR1 and CDR2 sequences are SQVTM and ANQGSEA. The CDR3 sequence is 13 residues long. CDR3 in DNA: TGCAGCGTTGTTCCCAGGGGAAACTATGGCTACACCTTC. Translated, it gives CSVVPRGNYGYTF. Full variable domain (missing parts from reference TRBV29-1 and TRBJ1-2): SAVISQKPSRDICQRGTSLTIQCQVDSQVTMMFWYRQQPGQSLTLIATANQGSEATYESGFVIDKFPISRPNLTFSTLTVSNMSPEDSSIYLCSVVPRGNYGYTFGSGTRLTVV.

This clonotype has ten or more counts. The V and J genes are TRBV10-1 and TRBJ2-1; D call uncertain. Germline CDR1 is WNHNN and CDR2 is SYGVQD (reference sequence). This CDR3 comprises 12 residues. V gave up 9 bases and J gave up 10 bases, with 16 bases separating them. In DNA, the CDR3 is TGCGCCAGGGGAAGTAGAAGTCCGGAGCAGTTCTTC. Translating it yields CARGSRSPEQFF.

V usage is TRBV27 and J usage is TRBJ2-3; 8 nucleotides match TRBD2. CDR3 length equals 17 residues. V shed 3 bases and J 0 bases; nucleotides not matched to a gene: 8. Germline-derived CDR1 and CDR2 are MNHEY and SMNVEV (reference sequence). As DNA, the CDR3 is TGTGCCAGCAGTTTGCGGGAACTAGCGGCTAGCACAGATACGCAGTATTTT. Residues: CASSLRELAASTDTQYF.

The rearrangement uses TRBV12-3 or TRBV12-4 and TRBJ2-2; D remains unclear. V shed 7 bases and J shed 6 bases, with 18 bases lying between them. The CDR3 has 15 residues. The CDR3 loop reads CASNSVWGKSGELFF. Written as DNA, the CDR3 is TGTGCCAGCAACTCAGTCTGGGGAAAGTCCGGGGAGCTGTTTTTT.

This clonotype has a handful of counts. This chain joins TRBV20-1 and TRBJ2-7; no reliable D call. This CDR3 spans 11 amino acids. Trimming took off 0 bases at V and 4 bases at J, with 4 bases between the two ends. Looked up from germline, CDR1 is DFQATT and CDR2 is SNEGSKA (reference sequence). CDR3 residues: CSARDGYEQYV. CDR3 nucleotide sequence: TGCAGTGCTAGAGATGGGTACGAGCAGTACGTC.

This chain links TRBV2 with TRBJ2-5; D not resolved. V lost 3 bases, J lost 5 bases, and 10 bases lay in between. The CDR3 is 13 residues long. Germline V gene sequence: CDR1 SNHLY, CDR2 FYNNEI. Here the CDR3 reads CASSEVSRETQYF. In DNA, the CDR3 is TGTGCCAGCAGTGAGGTCAGCCGGGAGACCCAGTACTTC.